This TCR beta chain was profiled in a study of cytomegalovirus exposure and HLA in healthy donors. V shed 5 bases and J 4 bases; nucleotides not matched to a gene: 9. This CDR3 region has 15 residues. Germline assignment: CDR1 SNHLY and CDR2 FYNNEI. Profiling relied on immunoSEQ multiplex PCR, and the TCRdb table lists in-frame clones only, not all of them. The repertoire consists of 110,000 or so clones, with around 82% occurring once and the leading ten covering around 2.7%. Material: PBMCs. The V gene is TRBV2, the J gene TRBJ2-7; 9 nucleotides match TRBD1. This TCR came from a woman between 18 and 30 years old in good health and CMV-seronegative. The CDR3 protein is CASSPGQGSTYEQYF. The CDR3 nucleotides are TGTGCCAGCAGTCCGGGACAGGGATCAACATACGAGCAGTACTTC. Combining the CDR3 with reference TRBV2 and TRBJ2-7 gives the whole variable domain EPEVTQTPSHQVTQMGQEVILRCVPISNHLYFYWYRQILGQKVEFLVSFYNNEISEKSEIFDDQFSVERPDGSNFTLKIRSTKLEDSAMYFCASSPGQGSTYEQYFGPGTRLTVT.